This T cell receptor (beta chain) originates from a study of T cell repertoires in cytomegalovirus infection. Study-level information: CMV infection plus the matching HLA type was flagged by public TCR beta signatures.

The CDR3 is 18 residues long. Deletions cut 6 bases from V and 4 bases from J, with 25 bases between. Germline V gene lookup returns CDR1 MDHEN and CDR2 SYDVKM. Broader study findings: The ex vivo response was dominated by HLA-C-restricted CMV-specific TCR beta clonotypes.

TCRdb used MiXCR to reprocess the reads, holding one entry per CDR3 protein. The sample has hundreds of thousands of distinct CDR3 sequences; about 30% are singletons. This clonotype was seen only a few times. The antigen is unknown. The chain couples TRBV28 to TRBJ2-1; weak D call: TRBD1 (6 bases). This specimen was cultured PBMCs, taken from culture after CMV antigen stimulation. This clonotype originated in a human donor in good health (CMV status not recorded). Some clones in this sample may be carry-over from other donors' samples. CDR3 in amino acids: CASSPVDIVLGGYNEQFF. CDR3 coding DNA: TGTGCCAGCAGCCCAGTCGATATAGTACTAGGGGGTTACAATGAGCAGTTCTTC.